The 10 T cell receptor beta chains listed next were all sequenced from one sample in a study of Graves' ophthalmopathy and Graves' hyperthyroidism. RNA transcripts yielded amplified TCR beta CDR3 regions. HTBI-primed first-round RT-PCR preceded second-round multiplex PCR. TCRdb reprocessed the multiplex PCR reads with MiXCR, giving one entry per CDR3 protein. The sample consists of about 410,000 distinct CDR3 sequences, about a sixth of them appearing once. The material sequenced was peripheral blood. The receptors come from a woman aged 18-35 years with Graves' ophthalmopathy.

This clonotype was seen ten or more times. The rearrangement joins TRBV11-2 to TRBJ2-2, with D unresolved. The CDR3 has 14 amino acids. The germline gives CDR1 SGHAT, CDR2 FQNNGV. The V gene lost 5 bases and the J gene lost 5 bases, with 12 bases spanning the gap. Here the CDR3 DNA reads TGTGCCAGCAGCCCAACGCCTGGAACCGGGGAGCTGTTTTTT. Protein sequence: CASSPTPGTGELFF.

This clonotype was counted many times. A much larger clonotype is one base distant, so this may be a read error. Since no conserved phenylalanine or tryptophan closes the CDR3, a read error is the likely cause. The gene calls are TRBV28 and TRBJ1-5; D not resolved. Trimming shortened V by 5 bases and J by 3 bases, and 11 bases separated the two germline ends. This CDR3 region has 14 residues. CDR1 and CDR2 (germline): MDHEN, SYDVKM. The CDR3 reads CASSIRQLNQPQHS. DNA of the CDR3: TGTGCCAGCAGTATTCGGCAGCTCAATCAGCCCCAGCATTCT.

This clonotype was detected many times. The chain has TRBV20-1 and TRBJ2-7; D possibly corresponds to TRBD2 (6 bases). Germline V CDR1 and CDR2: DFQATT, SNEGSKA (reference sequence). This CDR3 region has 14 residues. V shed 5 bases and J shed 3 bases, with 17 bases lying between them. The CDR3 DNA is TGCAGTGCTCTCCCCCGGGGGAGAGACTACGAGCAGTACTTC. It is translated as CSALPRGRDYEQYF.

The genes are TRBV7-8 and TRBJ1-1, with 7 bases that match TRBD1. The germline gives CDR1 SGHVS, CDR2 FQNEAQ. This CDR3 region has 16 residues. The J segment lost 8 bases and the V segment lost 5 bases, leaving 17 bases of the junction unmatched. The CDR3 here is CASSGGGDREISEAFF. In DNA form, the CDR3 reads TGTGCCAGCAGCGGGGGGGGTGACAGGGAAATCTCCGAAGCTTTCTTT.

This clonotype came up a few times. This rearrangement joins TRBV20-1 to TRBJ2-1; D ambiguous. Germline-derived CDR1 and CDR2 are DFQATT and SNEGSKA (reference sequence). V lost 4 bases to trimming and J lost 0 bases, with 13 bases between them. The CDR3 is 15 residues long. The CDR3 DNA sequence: TGCAGTGCTACTTTCGCGGATAGCTCCTACAATGAGCAGTTCTTC. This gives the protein CSATFADSSYNEQFF.

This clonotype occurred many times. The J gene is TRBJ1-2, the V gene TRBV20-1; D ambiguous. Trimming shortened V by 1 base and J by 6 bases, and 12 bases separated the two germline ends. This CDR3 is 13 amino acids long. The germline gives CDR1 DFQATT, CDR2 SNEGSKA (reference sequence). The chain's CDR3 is CSARARSGHGYTF. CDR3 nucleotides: TGCAGTGCTAGAGCCAGGTCCGGGCATGGCTACACCTTC.

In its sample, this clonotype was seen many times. The CDR3 DNA follows: TGTGCCAACTTGAGACCCGAAAACTACGAGCAGTACTTC. Translation: CANLRPENYEQYF. The J gene is TRBJ2-7, the V gene TRBV24-1, with D uncertain. This CDR3 has 13 amino acids. CDR1 and CDR2 from the germline V gene are KGHDR and SFDVKD. V shed 11 bases and J shed 3 bases, with 16 bases lying between them.

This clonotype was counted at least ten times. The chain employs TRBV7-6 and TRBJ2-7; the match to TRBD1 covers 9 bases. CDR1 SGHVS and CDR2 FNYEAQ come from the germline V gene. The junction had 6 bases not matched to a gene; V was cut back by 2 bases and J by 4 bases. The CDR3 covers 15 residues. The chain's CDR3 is CASSLYGQGNYEQYF. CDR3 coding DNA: TGTGCCAGCAGCTTATACGGACAGGGGAATTACGAGCAGTACTTC.

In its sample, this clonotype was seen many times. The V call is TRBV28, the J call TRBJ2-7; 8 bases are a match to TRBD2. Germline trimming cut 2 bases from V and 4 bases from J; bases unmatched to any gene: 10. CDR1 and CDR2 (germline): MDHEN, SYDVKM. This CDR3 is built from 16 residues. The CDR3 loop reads CASSLTSGGVGYEQYF. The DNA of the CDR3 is TGTGCCAGCAGTTTAACTAGCGGTGGCGTGGGATACGAGCAGTACTTC.

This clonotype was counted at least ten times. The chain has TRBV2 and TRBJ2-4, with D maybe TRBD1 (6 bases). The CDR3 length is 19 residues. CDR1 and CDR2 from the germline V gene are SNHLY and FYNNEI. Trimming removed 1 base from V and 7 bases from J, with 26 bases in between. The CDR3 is CASSEEPPSWTRGGNIQYF. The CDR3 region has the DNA TGTGCCAGCAGTGAAGAACCCCCCTCCTGGACCCGAGGGGGTAACATTCAGTACTTC.